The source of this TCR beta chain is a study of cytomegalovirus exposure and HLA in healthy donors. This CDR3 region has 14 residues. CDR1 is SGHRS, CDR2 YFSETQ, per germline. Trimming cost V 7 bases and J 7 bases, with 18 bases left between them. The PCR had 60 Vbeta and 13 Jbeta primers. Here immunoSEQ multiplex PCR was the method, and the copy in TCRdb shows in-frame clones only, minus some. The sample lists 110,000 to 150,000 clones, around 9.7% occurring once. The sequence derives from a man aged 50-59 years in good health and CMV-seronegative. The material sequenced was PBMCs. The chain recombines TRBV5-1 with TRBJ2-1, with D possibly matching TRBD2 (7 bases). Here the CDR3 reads CASSPVAGANEQFF. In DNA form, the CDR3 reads TGCGCCAGCTCCCCGGTTGCGGGGGCTAATGAGCAGTTCTTC.